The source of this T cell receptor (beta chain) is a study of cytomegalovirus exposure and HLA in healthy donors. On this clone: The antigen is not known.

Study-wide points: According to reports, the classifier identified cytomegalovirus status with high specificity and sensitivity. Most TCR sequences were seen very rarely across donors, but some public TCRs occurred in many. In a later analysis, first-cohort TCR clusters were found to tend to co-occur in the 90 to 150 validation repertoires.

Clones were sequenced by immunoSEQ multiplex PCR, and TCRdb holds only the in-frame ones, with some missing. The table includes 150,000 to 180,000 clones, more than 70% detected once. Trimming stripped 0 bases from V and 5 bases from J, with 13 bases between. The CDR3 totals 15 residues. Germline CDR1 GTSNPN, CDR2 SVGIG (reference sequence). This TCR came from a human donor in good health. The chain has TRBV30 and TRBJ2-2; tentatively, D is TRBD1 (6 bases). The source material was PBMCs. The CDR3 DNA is TGTGCCTGGAGTGTACCGGGACACAATACCGGGGAGCTGTTTTTT. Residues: CAWSVPGHNTGELFF.